The clone carrying this T cell receptor beta chain was detected once. The CDR3 is made up of 14 amino acids. V lost 8 bases, J lost 1 base, and 11 bases lay in between. The germline V gene encodes CDR1 SNHLY and CDR2 FYNNEI. These data come from a study of T cell responses to AZD1222 COVID-19 vaccine. TCRdb keeps only in-frame clones here, not all; method: immunoSEQ multiplex PCR. The sample consists of more than 150,000 clones, around 86% of them appearing once. This clonotype was sampled from an adult who received the AZD1222 COVID-19 vaccine. The rearrangement joins TRBV2 to TRBJ2-2; weak D call: TRBD1 (5 bases). The sample here was peripheral blood, taken 28 days after the second AZD1222 dose. CDR3 coding DNA: TGTGCCAGCGCAAACAGGAAGAACACCGGGGAGCTGTTTTTT. Amino acid sequence: CASANRKNTGELFF. Full variable domain (outside the CDR3, taken from reference TRBV2 and TRBJ2-2): EPEVTQTPSHQVTQMGQEVILRCVPISNHLYFYWYRQILGQKVEFLVSFYNNEISEKSEIFDDQFSVERPDGSNFTLKIRSTKLEDSAMYFCASANRKNTGELFFGEGSRLTVL.